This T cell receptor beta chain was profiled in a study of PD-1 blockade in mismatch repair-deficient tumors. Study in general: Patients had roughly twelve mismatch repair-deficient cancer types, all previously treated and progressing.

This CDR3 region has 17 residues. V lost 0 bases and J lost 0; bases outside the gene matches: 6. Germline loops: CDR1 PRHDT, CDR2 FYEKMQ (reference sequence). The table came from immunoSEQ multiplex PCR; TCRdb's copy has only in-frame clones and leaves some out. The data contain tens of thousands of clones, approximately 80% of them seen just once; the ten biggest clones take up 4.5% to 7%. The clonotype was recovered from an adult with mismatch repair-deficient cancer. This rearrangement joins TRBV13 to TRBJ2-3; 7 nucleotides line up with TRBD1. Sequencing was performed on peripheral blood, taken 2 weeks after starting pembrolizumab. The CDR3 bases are TGTGCCAGCAGCTTAGGCTTGGGGGACAGAAGCACAGATACGCAGTATTTT. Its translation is CASSLGLGDRSTDTQYF.